The sequence of this T cell receptor (beta chain) was determined in a study of blood T cell repertoires in COVID-19. Study as a whole: There were acute and convalescent COVID-19 samples, and they came from the United States, Italy and Spain. From T cells, B-cell-depleted T cells, or PBMCs came the material, which was cDNA or gDNA.

Individuals drawn from some 25 US areas were about 18 to 89 years old. The authors' processing: Estimated nucleated cell counts came from reference gene primer amplification. The assay was immunoSEQ multiplex PCR, and TCRdb's table has in-frame clones only and misses some. For V, J and clone size, that table is used; D and trimming come from the DNA. The sample records approximately 270,000 clones, 65% to 90% being singletons. The V and J ends lost 0 bases and 1 base respectively, with 7 bases between them. The germline gives CDR1 SGHAT, CDR2 FQNNGV. The CDR3 has 16 amino acids. Sequencing was carried out using PBMCs or T cells enriched from blood (not recorded which). This sequence was found in a man in his forties who had recovered from COVID-19. V is TRBV11-2 and J is TRBJ2-6; D is unresolved. The CDR3 loop reads CASSLDGSSGANVLTF. The CDR3 DNA is TGTGCCAGCAGCTTAGACGGGTCTTCTGGGGCCAACGTCCTGACTTTC. Filled out from reference TRBV11-2 and TRBJ2-6, the complete variable domain reads EAGVAQSPRYKIIEKRQSVAFWCNPISGHATLYWYQQILGQGPKLLIQFQNNGVVDDSQLPKDRFSAERLKGVDSTLKIQPAKLEDSAVYLCASSLDGSSGANVLTFGAGSRLTVL.